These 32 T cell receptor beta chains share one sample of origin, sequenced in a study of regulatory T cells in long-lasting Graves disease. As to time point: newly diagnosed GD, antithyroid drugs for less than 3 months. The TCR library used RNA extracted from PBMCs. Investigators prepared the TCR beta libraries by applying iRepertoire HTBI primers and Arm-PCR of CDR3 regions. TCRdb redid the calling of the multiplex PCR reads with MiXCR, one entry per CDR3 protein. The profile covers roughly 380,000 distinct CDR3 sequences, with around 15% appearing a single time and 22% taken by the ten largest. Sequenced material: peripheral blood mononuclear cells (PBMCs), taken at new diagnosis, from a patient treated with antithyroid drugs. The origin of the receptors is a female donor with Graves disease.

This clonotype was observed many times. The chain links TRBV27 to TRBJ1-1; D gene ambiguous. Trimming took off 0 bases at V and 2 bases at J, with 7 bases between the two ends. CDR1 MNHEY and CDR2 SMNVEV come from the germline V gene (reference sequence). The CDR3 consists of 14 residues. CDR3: CASSLSKRNTEAFF. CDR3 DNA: TGTGCCAGCAGTTTATCGAAGAGAAACACTGAAGCTTTCTTT.

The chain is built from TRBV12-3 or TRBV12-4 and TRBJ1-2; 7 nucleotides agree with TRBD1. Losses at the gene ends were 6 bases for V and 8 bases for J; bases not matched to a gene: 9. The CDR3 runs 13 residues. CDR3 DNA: TGTGCCAGCAGCCCCGCGGGGGGACAGGGCTACACCTTC. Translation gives CASSPAGGQGYTF.

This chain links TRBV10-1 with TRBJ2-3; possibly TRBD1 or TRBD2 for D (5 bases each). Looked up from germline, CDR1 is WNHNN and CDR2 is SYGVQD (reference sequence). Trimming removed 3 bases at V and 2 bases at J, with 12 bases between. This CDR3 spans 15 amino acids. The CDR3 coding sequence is TGCGCCAGCAGTGAAGGGACGACTCCCACAGATACGCAGTATTTT. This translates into CASSEGTTPTDTQYF.

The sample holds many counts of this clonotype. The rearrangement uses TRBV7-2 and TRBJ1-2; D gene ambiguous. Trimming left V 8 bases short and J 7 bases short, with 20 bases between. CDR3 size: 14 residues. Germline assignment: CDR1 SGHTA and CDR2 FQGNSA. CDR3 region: CASRPKTKPFGYTF. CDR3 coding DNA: TGTGCCAGCCGACCCAAAACAAAACCTTTTGGCTACACCTTC.

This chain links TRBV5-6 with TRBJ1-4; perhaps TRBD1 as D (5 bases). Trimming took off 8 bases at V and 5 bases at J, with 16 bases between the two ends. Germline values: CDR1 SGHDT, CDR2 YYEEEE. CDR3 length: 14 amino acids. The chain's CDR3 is CASTVVRGNEKLFF. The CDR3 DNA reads TGTGCCAGTACCGTTGTGAGGGGAAATGAAAAACTGTTTTTT.

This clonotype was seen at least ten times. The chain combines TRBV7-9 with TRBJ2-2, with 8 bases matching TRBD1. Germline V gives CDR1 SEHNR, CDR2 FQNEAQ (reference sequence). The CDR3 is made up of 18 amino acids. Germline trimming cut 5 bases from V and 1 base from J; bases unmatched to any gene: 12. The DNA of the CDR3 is TGTGCCAGCAGCATACCTCAGGGGGCAATCCTGAACACCGGGGAGCTGTTTTTT. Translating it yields CASSIPQGAILNTGELFF.

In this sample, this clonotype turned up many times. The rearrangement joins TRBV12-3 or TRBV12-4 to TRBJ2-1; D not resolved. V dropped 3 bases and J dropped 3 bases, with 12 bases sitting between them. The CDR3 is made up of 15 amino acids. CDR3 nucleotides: TGTGCCAGCAGTTTTTCTTTATGGGGCTACAATGAGCAGTTCTTC. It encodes CASSFSLWGYNEQFF.

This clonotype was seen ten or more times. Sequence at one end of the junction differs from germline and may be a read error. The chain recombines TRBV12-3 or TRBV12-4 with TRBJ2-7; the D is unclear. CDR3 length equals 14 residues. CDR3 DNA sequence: TGTGCCAGCAGCTTAGGCGGATCCTCCTACGAGCAGTACTTC. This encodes CASSLGGSSYEQYF.

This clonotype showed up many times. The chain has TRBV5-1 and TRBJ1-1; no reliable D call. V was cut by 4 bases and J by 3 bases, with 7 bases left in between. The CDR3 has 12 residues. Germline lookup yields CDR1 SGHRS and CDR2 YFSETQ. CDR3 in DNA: TGCGCCAGCAGCACGGGCTACACTGAAGCTTTCTTT. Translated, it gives CASSTGYTEAFF.

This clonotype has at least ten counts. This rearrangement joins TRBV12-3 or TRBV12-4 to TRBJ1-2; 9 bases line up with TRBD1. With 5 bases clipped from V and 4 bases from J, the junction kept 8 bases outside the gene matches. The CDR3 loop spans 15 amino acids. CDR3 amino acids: CASSLQGAHGYGYTF. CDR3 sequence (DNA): TGTGCCAGCAGTCTACAGGGGGCGCATGGCTATGGCTACACCTTC.

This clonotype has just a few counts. CDR3 bases: TGCAGTGCTTCACCACAGGGGAACTATGGCTACACCTTC. Translated, it gives CSASPQGNYGYTF. The chain uses TRBV20-1 and TRBJ1-2; 7 nucleotides align to TRBD1. Germline V gene sequence: CDR1 DFQATT, CDR2 SNEGSKA (reference sequence). The CDR3 consists of 13 residues. V gave up 5 bases and J gave up 2 bases; unmatched junction bases: 5.

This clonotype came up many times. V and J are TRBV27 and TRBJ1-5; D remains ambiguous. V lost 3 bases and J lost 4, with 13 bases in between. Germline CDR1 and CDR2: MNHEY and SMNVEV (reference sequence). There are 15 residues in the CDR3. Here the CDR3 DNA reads TGTGCCAGCAGTTTGGCTGGGTGGGGAAATCAGCCCCAGCATTTT. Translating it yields CASSLAGWGNQPQHF.

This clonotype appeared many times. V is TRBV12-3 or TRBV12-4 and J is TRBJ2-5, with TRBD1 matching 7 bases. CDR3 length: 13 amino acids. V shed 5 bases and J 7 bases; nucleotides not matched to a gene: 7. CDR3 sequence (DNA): TGTGCCAGCAGTGTTGACAGGGCGGGGACCCAGTACTTC. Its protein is CASSVDRAGTQYF.

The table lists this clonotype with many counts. The CDR3 coding sequence is TGTGCCAGCAGTCCCCAGGGTTCCTCCTACAATGAGCAGTTCTTC. This encodes CASSPQGSSYNEQFF. V usage is TRBV18 and J usage is TRBJ2-1; D possibly corresponds to TRBD1 (5 bases). The CDR3 runs to 15 residues. Germline V lookup: CDR1 KGHSH, CDR2 LQKENI. V lost 8 bases, J lost 0 bases, and 14 bases lay in between.

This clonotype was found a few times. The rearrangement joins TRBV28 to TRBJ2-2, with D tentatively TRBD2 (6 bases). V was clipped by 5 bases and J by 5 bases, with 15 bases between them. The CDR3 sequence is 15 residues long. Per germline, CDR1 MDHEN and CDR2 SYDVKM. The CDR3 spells CASSPGTPGTGELFF. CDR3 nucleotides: TGTGCCAGCAGTCCAGGGACTCCCGGGACCGGGGAGCTGTTTTTT.

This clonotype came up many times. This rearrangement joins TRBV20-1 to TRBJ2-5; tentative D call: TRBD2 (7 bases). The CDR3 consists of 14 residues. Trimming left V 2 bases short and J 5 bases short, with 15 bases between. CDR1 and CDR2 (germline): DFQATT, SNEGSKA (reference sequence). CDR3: CSARTGGQRETQYF. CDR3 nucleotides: TGCAGTGCTAGAACGGGGGGCCAGAGGGAGACCCAGTACTTC.

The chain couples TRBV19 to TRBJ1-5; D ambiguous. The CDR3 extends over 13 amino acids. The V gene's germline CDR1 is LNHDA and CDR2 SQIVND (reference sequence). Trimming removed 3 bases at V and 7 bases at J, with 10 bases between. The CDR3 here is CASSMIPGQPQHF. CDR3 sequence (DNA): TGTGCCAGTAGTATGATACCCGGGCAGCCCCAGCATTTT.

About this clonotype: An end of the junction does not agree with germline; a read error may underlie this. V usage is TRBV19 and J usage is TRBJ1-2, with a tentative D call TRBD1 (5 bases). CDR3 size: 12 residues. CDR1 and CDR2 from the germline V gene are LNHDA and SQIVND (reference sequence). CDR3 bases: TGTGCCACCCAACGGGGGGACTATGGCCACACCTTC. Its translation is CATQRGDYGHTF.

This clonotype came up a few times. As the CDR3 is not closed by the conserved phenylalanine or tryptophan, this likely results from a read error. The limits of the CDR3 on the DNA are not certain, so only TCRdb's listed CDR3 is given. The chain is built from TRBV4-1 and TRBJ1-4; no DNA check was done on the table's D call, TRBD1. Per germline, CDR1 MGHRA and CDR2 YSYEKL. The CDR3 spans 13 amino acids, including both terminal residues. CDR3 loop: CASSQSAWGTLVV.

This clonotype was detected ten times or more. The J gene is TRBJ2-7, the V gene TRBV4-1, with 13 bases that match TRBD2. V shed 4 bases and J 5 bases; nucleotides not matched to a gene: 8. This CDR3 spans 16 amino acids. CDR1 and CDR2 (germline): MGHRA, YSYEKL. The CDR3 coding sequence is TGCGCCAGCAGCCGTGGAGGACTAGCGGGGGCCCACGAGCAGTACTTC. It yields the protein CASSRGGLAGAHEQYF.

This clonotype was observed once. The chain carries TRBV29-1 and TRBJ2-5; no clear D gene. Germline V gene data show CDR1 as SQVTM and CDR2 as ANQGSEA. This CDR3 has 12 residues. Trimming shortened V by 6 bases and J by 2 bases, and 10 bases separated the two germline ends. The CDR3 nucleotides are TGCAGCGTAAACAGCCTACAAGAGACCCAGTACTTC. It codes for CSVNSLQETQYF.

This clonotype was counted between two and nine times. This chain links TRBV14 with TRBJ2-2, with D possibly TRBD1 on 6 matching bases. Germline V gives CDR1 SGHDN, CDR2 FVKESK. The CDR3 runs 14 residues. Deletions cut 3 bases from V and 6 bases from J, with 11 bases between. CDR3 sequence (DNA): TGTGCCAGCAGCCATCTTCAGGGGTCCGGGGAGCTGTTTTTT. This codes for CASSHLQGSGELFF.

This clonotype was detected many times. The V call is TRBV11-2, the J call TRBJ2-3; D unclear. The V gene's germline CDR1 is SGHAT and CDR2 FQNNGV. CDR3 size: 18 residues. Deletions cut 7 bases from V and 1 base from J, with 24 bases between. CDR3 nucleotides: TGTGCCAGCACCTTGGACCCCGGGCCTCCGTACGGCACAGATACGCAGTATTTT. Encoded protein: CASTLDPGPPYGTDTQYF.

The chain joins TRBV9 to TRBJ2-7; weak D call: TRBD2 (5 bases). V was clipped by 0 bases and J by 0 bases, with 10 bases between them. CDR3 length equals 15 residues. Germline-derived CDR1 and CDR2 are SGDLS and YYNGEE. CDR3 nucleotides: TGTGCCAGCAGCGTAGGAGTCGGGATCTCCTACGAGCAGTACTTC. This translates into CASSVGVGISYEQYF.

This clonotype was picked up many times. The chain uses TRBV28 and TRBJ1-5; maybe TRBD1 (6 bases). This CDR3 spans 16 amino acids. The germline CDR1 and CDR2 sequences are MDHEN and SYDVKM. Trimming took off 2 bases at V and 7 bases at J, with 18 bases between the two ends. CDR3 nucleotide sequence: TGTGCCAGCAGTTTACGTTCTATTCAGGGGATGCAGCCCCAGCATTTT. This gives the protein CASSLRSIQGMQPQHF.

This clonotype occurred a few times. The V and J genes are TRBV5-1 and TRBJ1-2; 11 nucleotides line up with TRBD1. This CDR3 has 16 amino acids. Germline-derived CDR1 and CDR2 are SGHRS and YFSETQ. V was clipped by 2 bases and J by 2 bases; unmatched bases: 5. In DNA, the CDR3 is TGCGCCAGCAGCTTAGGGACAGGGGGAAGGAACTATGGCTACACCTTC. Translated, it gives CASSLGTGGRNYGYTF.

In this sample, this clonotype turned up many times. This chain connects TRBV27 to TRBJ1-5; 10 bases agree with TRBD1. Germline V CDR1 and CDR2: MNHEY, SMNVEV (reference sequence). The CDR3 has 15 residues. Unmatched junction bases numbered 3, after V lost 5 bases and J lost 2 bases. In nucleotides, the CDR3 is TGTGCCAGCAGTAAAGGACAGGGGGGCAATCAGCCCCAGCATTTT. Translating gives CASSKGQGGNQPQHF.

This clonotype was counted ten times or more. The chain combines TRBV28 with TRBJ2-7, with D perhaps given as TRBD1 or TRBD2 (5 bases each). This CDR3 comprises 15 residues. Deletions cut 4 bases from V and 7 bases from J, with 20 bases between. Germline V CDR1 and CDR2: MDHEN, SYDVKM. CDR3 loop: CASSSYPRDLDEQYF. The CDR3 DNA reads TGTGCCAGCAGTTCCTACCCCCGGGACCTAGATGAGCAGTACTTC.

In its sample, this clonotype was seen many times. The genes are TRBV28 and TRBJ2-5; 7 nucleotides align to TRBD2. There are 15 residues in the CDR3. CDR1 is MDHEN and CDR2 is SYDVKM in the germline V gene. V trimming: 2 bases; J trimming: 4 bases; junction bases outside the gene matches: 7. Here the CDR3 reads CASSLGGRAVETQYF. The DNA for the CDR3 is TGTGCCAGCAGTTTAGGAGGGAGGGCCGTAGAGACCCAGTACTTC.

The CDR3 sequence: CASRSMRGGYTEAFF. The DNA of the CDR3 is TGTGCCAGCAGATCTATGCGTGGGGGTTACACTGAAGCTTTCTTT. The chain joins TRBV5-4 to TRBJ1-1; perhaps TRBD1 as D (5 bases). The CDR3 spans 15 residues. Germline V lookup: CDR1 SGHNT, CDR2 YYREEE (reference sequence). The V end lost 5 bases, the J end lost 3 bases, and 17 bases lay between the germline ends.

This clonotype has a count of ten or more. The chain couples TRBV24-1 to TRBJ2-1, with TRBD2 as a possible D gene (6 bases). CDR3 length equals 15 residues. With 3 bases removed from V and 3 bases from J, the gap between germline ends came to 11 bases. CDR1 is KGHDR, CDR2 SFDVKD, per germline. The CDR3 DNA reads TGTGCCACCAGTGATCAGGGACTGGACTACAATGAGCAGTTCTTC. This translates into CATSDQGLDYNEQFF.

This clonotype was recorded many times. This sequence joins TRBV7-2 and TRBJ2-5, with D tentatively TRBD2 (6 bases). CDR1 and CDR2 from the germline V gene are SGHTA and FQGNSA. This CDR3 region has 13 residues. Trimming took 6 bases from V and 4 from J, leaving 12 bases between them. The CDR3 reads CASRGGSAETQYF. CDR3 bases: TGTGCCAGCAGAGGAGGGTCAGCAGAGACCCAGTACTTC.